This T cell receptor (beta chain) originates from a study of cytomegalovirus exposure and HLA in healthy donors. Profiled with immunoSEQ multiplex PCR; TCRdb holds only in-frame clones, not every one. The table includes fewer than 200,000 clones, 86% detected once. The germline V gene encodes CDR1 PRHDT and CDR2 FYEKMQ (reference sequence). V was clipped by 6 bases and J by 2 bases, with 13 bases between them. This CDR3 contains 14 residues. The sample was PBMCs. The chain employs TRBV13 and TRBJ1-2, with D perhaps matching TRBD1 (5 bases). This receptor was obtained from a man between 18 and 35 years old in good health and CMV-seropositive. As DNA, the CDR3 is TGTGCCAGCAGGTCGCAGGGTGAGAACTATGGCTACACCTTC. It codes for CASRSQGENYGYTF. The variable domain in full, with the rest retrieved from reference TRBV13 and TRBJ1-2, is AAGVIQSPRHLIKEKRETATLKCYPIPRHDTVYWYQQGPGQDPQFLISFYEKMQSDKGSIPDRFSAQQFSDYHSELNMSSLELGDSALYFCASRSQGENYGYTFGSGTRLTVV.